This is a list of T cell receptor beta chains from one sample in a study of shared clonotypes between healthy human individuals. The protocol was immunoSEQ multiplex PCR, while the TCRdb copy is restricted to in-frame clones and leaves out a portion. The repertoire consists of some 740,000 clones, with 80% to 95% occurring once and the leading ten covering less than 25%. The sequenced sample consisted of naive CD8+ T cells sorted from blood. The source of these receptors is a man under 40 in good health. Each CDR3 is given with its conserved first and last residue. Fields, in order: V gene, J gene, CDR3 protein.

v_call: TRBV18; j_call: TRBJ1-4; cdr3_aa: CASSPRSLQGSEKLFF
v_call: TRBV7-9; j_call: TRBJ2-2; cdr3_aa: CASSDLKNSGATGELFF
v_call: TRBV14; j_call: TRBJ2-1; cdr3_aa: CASSQEWGVGEQFF
v_call: TRBV30; j_call: TRBJ2-1; cdr3_aa: CAWSVSPEQFF
v_call: TRBV6-6; j_call: TRBJ1-1; cdr3_aa: CASSYFLGAMPEAFF
v_call: TRBV4-3; j_call: TRBJ2-3; cdr3_aa: CASSQEVSGRADTQYF
v_call: TRBV4-1; j_call: TRBJ2-1; cdr3_aa: CASSLWLADRNEQFF
v_call: TRBV29-1; j_call: TRBJ1-5; cdr3_aa: CSVLNQPQHF
v_call: TRBV27; j_call: TRBJ2-5; cdr3_aa: CASGRGSQQETQYF
v_call: TRBV5-5; j_call: TRBJ2-7; cdr3_aa: CASSFRTASYEQYF
v_call: TRBV6-6; j_call: TRBJ1-5; cdr3_aa: CASSYTASNQPQHF
v_call: TRBV29-1; j_call: TRBJ1-5; cdr3_aa: CSVVASNDQPQHF
v_call: TRBV28; j_call: TRBJ1-4; cdr3_aa: CASRQTGALEKLFF
v_call: TRBV30; j_call: TRBJ2-3; cdr3_aa: CAWSFSGEDTQYF
v_call: TRBV6-6; j_call: TRBJ1-3; cdr3_aa: CASSSTWLGSGNTIYF
v_call: TRBV10-2; j_call: TRBJ2-2; cdr3_aa: CASSRTSGRAWTGELFF
v_call: TRBV7-6; j_call: TRBJ2-7; cdr3_aa: CASRQGEPYEQYF
v_call: TRBV7-9; j_call: TRBJ1-5; cdr3_aa: CASSLVSGGDQPQHF
v_call: TRBV6-6; j_call: TRBJ2-1; cdr3_aa: CASNWDLRDSRNEQFF
v_call: TRBV6-5; j_call: TRBJ2-5; cdr3_aa: CASSTWTRRETQYF
v_call: TRBV6-6; j_call: TRBJ2-7; cdr3_aa: CASSYQVTEQYF
v_call: TRBV20-1; j_call: TRBJ2-7; cdr3_aa: CSAGQGYEQYF
v_call: TRBV4-3; j_call: TRBJ2-2; cdr3_aa: CASSSPRRGVNTGELFF
v_call: TRBV11-2; j_call: TRBJ2-5; cdr3_aa: CASSLTVQGIGVQYF
v_call: TRBV9; j_call: TRBJ2-3; cdr3_aa: CASSTGQGTDTQYF
v_call: TRBV6-1; j_call: TRBJ2-7; cdr3_aa: CASSAGGRAFDEQYF
v_call: TRBV10-3; j_call: TRBJ1-2; cdr3_aa: CAIRSESGYTF
v_call: TRBV28; j_call: TRBJ2-3; cdr3_aa: CASSLSLGLGGLYTDTQYF
v_call: TRBV10-2; j_call: TRBJ2-1; cdr3_aa: CASSETSADEQFF
v_call: TRBV27; j_call: TRBJ2-7; cdr3_aa: CASSSSGRAYEQYF
v_call: TRBV7-6; j_call: TRBJ2-4; cdr3_aa: CASSSSPYRNKNIQYF
v_call: TRBV4-1; j_call: TRBJ2-2; cdr3_aa: CASSQVTRTGELFF
v_call: TRBV25-1; j_call: TRBJ1-2; cdr3_aa: CASSVGIPGQGYGYTF
v_call: TRBV9; j_call: TRBJ2-2; cdr3_aa: CASSEGGQGGTGELFF
v_call: TRBV12-5; j_call: TRBJ2-3; cdr3_aa: CASGYISGSTDTQYF
v_call: TRBV5-5; j_call: TRBJ2-7; cdr3_aa: CASSVGRAAPVVYEQYF
v_call: TRBV9; j_call: TRBJ1-1; cdr3_aa: CASSVGGPNTEAFF
v_call: TRBV5-4; j_call: TRBJ2-2; cdr3_aa: CASSVGGTGELFF
v_call: TRBV4-1; j_call: TRBJ2-1; cdr3_aa: CASSLRESGVLAENNEQFF
v_call: TRBV2; j_call: TRBJ1-5; cdr3_aa: CASRQTYSNQPQHF